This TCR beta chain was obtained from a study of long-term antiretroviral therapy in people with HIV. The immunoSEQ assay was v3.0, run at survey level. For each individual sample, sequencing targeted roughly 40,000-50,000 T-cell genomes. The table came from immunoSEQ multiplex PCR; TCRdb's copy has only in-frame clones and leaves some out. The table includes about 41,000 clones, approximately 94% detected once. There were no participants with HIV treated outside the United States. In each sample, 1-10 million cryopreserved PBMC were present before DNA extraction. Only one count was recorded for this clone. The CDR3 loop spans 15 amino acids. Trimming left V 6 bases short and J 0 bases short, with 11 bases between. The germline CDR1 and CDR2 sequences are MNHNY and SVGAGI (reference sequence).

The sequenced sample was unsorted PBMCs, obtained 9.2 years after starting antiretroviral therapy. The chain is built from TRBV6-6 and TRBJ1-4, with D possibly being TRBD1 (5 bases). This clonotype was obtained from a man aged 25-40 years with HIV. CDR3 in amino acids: CASRLTGATNEKLFF. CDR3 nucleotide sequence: TGTGCCAGCAGATTAACAGGCGCAACTAATGAAAAACTGTTTTTT.